This T cell receptor beta chain derives from a study of blood T cells in healthy people across ages (dated by TCRdb to between 2014 and 2017). The study in broad terms: Template switching captured roughly one uniquely barcoded TCR beta cDNA molecule per two T cells in model experiments. Using deep sequencing normalized with unique cDNA molecular identifiers, the study measured how TCR beta repertoire diversity changes with age. The donors were divided into four age groups: young (average about 15 years), middle-aged (around 41), aged (around 67) and long-lived (roughly 82). To avoid experimental bias, donors of different ages were randomly spread across the sequencing lanes. The study analyzed two additional independent replicas of 1 million unique cDNA reads from the same blood draw for two donors, one aged 18 to 29 and one aged 80 or older.

In its sample, this clonotype was seen a few times. Its binding antigen is unknown. No base quality information exists; no much larger clone differs at one position. Preparation of the library involved 5' RACE. Sequencing took place on an Illumina HiSeq 2500. A second PCR of about 6 to 12 cycles was performed with a sample-barcoded 5' primer and a J-beta primer mix. A template-switch 5' adaptor carrying 12 random nucleotides introduced a unique molecular identifier onto each TCR beta cDNA molecule. At least 2.5 million CDR3-containing paired-end reads were obtained from each sample. The Mint cDNA synthesis kit, primed by a TRBC-specific oligonucleotide, was used to synthesize first-strand cDNA from all RNA. After uracil-DNA glycosylase treatment, a first 18-cycle PCR used universal primers M1SS and BC2_uni_R on all cDNA. The published analysis was carried out like this. For normalization, 1 million high-quality reads were randomly selected from each sample, with every read carrying a distinct molecular identifier. Reads sharing molecular identifiers were discarded rather than binned into consensus sequences. MiTCR, run with a Q25 quality threshold and the strictest error-elimination algorithm, handled CDR3 identification, clonotype clustering and error correction. A nonparametric unseen species model using Euler transformation provided a lower-bound estimate of total TCR beta diversity. In-frame beta chains were kept once TCRdb had trimmed the public reads at Q25 with fastp and called clones with MiXCR. Under each unique CDR3 protein, matching rows form one entry showing the most common genes and DNA. Here the V and J calls rest on TCRdb's processing, not on the authors' analysis. This sample comprises about 1 million distinct CDR3 sequences, around 45% of them detected only once. The top ten constitute about 20% of the sample.

Donors were 40 or so systemically healthy Caucasian individuals from Russia aged roughly 6 to 95 years. Each donor gave ten milliliters of peripheral blood, collected into EDTA-treated Vacutainer tubes. PBMCs were isolated by Ficoll-Paque density-gradient centrifugation, with at least 7 million obtained per sample. Total RNA, at least 6 micrograms per sample, was extracted from PBMCs with Trizol reagent. The percentages of naive CD45RAhigh/CD27high T cells were determined by flow cytometry on a PBMC aliquot from every donor. As encoded in the germline V gene (reference sequence), CDR1 is MNHEY while CDR2 is SMNVEV. Relative to germline, V is missing 2 bases and J is missing 1 base, with 7 bases of the junction outside any gene match. There are 17 amino acids in the CDR3, from cysteine to phenylalanine inclusive. Only the CDR3 portion is preserved as DNA: 51 bases, with reading frame beginning at the first base.

Study-wide conclusions, independent of this receptor: Estimates of total diversity based on one million sequenced T cells were considered lower bounds and underestimates. Bulk unsorted PBMC profiling prevented conclusive comparison of naive and antigen-experienced compartments. Compared with the aged group, the long-lived group had more naive CD4+ T cells, fewer expanded clones and increased TCR diversity, suggesting age selection. As age increased, observed TCR beta diversity per million T cells dropped in a roughly linear way, and a significant reduction was already evident by age around 41. Because the CMV infection status of the donors was unknown, age-related changes in expanded clonotypes may potentially have been confounded. The percentage of naive T cells measured by flow cytometry correlated strongly with observed TCR beta diversity.

The V and J genes are TRBV27 and TRBJ2-5; 10 nucleotides in the junction match TRBD2. This clonotype originated in a woman in her sixties in good health. Sequencing was performed on blood. The sequence in DNA is TGTGCCAGCAGTTTACGGTGGACTAGCGGTACCCAAGAGACCCAGTACTTC. Its translation reads: CASSLRWTSGTQETQYF.